Below, 28 T cell receptor beta chains from the same sample are listed, as sequenced in a study of beta chain features in type 1 diabetes. Overall study results and limits: Moderate yet significant TCRB CDR3 shortening was seen in Type 1 diabetes patients in all four CD4+ subsets.

Expressed TCRB transcripts were sequenced because the isolated RNA had all been reverse transcribed beforehand. Using immunoSEQ multiplex PCR, the repertoire was profiled, and TCRdb retains in-frame clones only, with some absent. The data contain 500,000 to 800,000 clones, 9.5% to 15% of them singletons. Which antigens these TCRs recognize remains unknown. The sample consisted of naive CD4+ T cells from blood. These receptor sequences come from a man between 25 and 39 years old with type 1 diabetes.

This clone showed up just a few times. This chain connects TRBV29-1 to TRBJ2-7; tentatively, D is TRBD1 or TRBD2 (5 bases each). Trimming removed 4 bases at V and 6 bases at J, with 16 bases between. CDR3 length: 13 amino acids. Germline V gene lookup returns CDR1 SQVTM and CDR2 ANQGSEA. CDR3 nucleotides: TGCAGCGTTGCAGGGACCCCCTCCGGCGAGCAGTACTTC. Amino acids: CSVAGTPSGEQYF.

The rearrangement links TRBV7-6 to TRBJ2-7; 9 nucleotides match TRBD1. CDR1 and CDR2 (germline): SGHVS, FNYEAQ. The CDR3 covers 15 residues. With V trimmed by 1 base and J by 5 bases, 6 bases remained unmatched. The CDR3 DNA sequence: TGTGCCAGCAGCTTAGTGGGACAGGGTGGCCACGAGCAGTACTTC. It is translated as CASSLVGQGGHEQYF.

V and J are TRBV4-1 and TRBJ2-3; 9 bases are a match to TRBD2. V dropped 6 bases and J dropped 5; count of bases not matched to a gene: 12. Germline V lookup: CDR1 MGHRA, CDR2 YSYEKL. This CDR3 is 16 amino acids long. The CDR3 here is CASSLPGLALQDTQYF. The CDR3 bases are TGCGCCAGCAGTCTTCCGGGACTAGCTCTTCAAGATACGCAGTATTTT.

Remarks on this clone: Other nucleotide sequences from this sample produce the same CDR3. The chain links TRBV25-1 to TRBJ2-1; D gene ambiguous. Trimming removed 4 bases from V and 2 bases from J, with 0 bases in between. Germline-derived CDR1 and CDR2 are MGHDK and SYGVNS. The CDR3 totals 11 residues. CDR3 bases: TGTGCCAGCAGTGCCTACAATGAGCAGTTCTTC. It encodes CASSAYNEQFF.

This clone came up a few times. This sequence joins TRBV10-3 and TRBJ2-3, with a weak D call TRBD2 (6 bases). Trimming took 4 bases from V and 3 from J, leaving 8 bases between them. The CDR3 has 13 amino acids. The germline CDR1 and CDR2 sequences are ENHRY and SYGVKD. CDR3 loop: CAISVEGTDTQYF. The CDR3 DNA follows: TGTGCCATCAGTGTGGAGGGGACAGATACGCAGTATTTT.

Here the CDR3 reads CASIARNGDSPLHF. As DNA, the CDR3 is TGTGCCAGTATAGCCCGGAATGGCGATTCACCCCTCCACTTT. This sequence joins TRBV19 and TRBJ1-6; the D is unclear. V shed 7 bases and J shed 8 bases, with 15 bases lying between them. The germline CDR1 and CDR2 sequences are LNHDA and SQIVND (reference sequence). The CDR3 is made up of 14 amino acids.

This clone turned up a few times. V is TRBV4-3 and J is TRBJ1-1; D is possibly TRBD1 (5 bases). V dropped 1 base and J dropped 4 bases, with 13 bases sitting between them. The CDR3 contains 15 residues. CDR1 LGHNA and CDR2 YSLEER come from the germline V gene. CDR3 protein: CASSQGAGYGTEAFF. The DNA of the CDR3 is TGCGCCAGCAGCCAAGGTGCAGGGTATGGCACTGAAGCTTTCTTT.

This clone was counted only a few times. This sequence joins TRBV11-2 and TRBJ2-7; 10 bases fit TRBD2. Germline CDR1 SGHAT, CDR2 FQNNGV. V gave up 10 bases and J gave up 2 bases; unmatched junction bases: 5. CDR3 length: 13 residues. CDR3 region: CATSSGGPYEQYF. CDR3 coding DNA: TGTGCCACATCTAGCGGGGGCCCCTACGAGCAGTACTTC.

The rearrangement joins TRBV9 to TRBJ2-5; tentative D call: TRBD2 (5 bases). The CDR3 extends over 16 amino acids. Germline CDR1 reads SGDLS; CDR2 reads YYNGEE. Trimming pared 0 bases from V and 2 bases from J, leaving 14 bases between. CDR3 sequence reads: CASSVEVGLAQETQYF. CDR3 sequence (DNA): TGTGCCAGCAGCGTAGAAGTCGGACTTGCACAAGAGACCCAGTACTTC.

This clone has just a few counts. The identical CDR3 is also encoded by other nucleotide sequences in the sample. The DNA for the CDR3 is TGTGCCAGCAGCTCCGGGACAGGATCCTACAATGAGCAGTTCTTC. Encoded protein: CASSSGTGSYNEQFF. This chain links TRBV7-2 with TRBJ2-1; 8 bases align to TRBD1. This CDR3 has 15 amino acids. Germline V gene data show CDR1 as SGHTA and CDR2 as FQGNSA. Unmatched junction bases numbered 3, after V lost 4 bases and J lost 1 base.

In regard to this clone: Other nucleotide sequences from this sample produce the same CDR3. The rearrangement joins TRBV5-1 to TRBJ2-1, with D possibly being TRBD2 (5 bases). CDR3 length: 13 amino acids. The germline V gene has CDR1 SGHRS and CDR2 YFSETQ. V was shortened by 4 bases and J by 4 bases, with 9 bases between the two germline ends. The CDR3 DNA reads TGCGCCAGCAGCGGAGGATCGTACAATGAGCAGTTCTTC. Translation: CASSGGSYNEQFF.

This clone was seen only a few times. V is TRBV7-2 and J is TRBJ2-2; 7 bases are shared with TRBD1. V dropped 6 bases and J dropped 4; count of bases not matched to a gene: 8. CDR3 length: 15 residues. From germline, CDR1 is SGHTA and CDR2 FQGNSA. The CDR3 is CASSSQGSVTGELFF. In DNA, the CDR3 is TGTGCCAGCAGTTCACAGGGGTCAGTCACCGGGGAGCTGTTTTTT.

This chain connects TRBV6-1 to TRBJ2-5; 7 bases match TRBD1. CDR1 is MNHNS and CDR2 is SASEGT in the germline V gene. The CDR3 has 14 residues. The V and J ends lost 8 bases and 2 bases, in that order; junction bases with no gene match: 8. CDR3 region: CASGQQGPQETQYF. In nucleotides, the CDR3 is TGTGCCAGCGGGCAACAGGGGCCGCAAGAGACCCAGTACTTC.

This clone was seen a handful of times. The chain carries TRBV29-1 and TRBJ1-3; D call uncertain. V was trimmed by 6 bases and J by 0 bases, leaving 9 bases between them. The V gene's germline CDR1 is SQVTM and CDR2 ANQGSEA. This CDR3 region has 13 residues. The chain's CDR3 is CSVAMDSGNTIYF. The CDR3 nucleotides are TGCAGCGTGGCCATGGACTCTGGAAACACCATATATTTT.

This chain connects TRBV5-1 to TRBJ2-1, with D possibly being TRBD1 (6 bases). Germline assignment: CDR1 SGHRS and CDR2 YFSETQ. Trimming shortened V by 4 bases and J by 4 bases, and 12 bases separated the two germline ends. CDR3 length: 14 amino acids. The CDR3 sequence: CASSAGTQYNEQFF. The DNA for the CDR3 is TGCGCCAGCAGCGCCGGGACACAGTACAATGAGCAGTTCTTC.

The table lists this clone with a few counts. This chain links TRBV7-7 with TRBJ2-5; the match to TRBD1 covers 8 bases. The CDR3 totals 14 residues. Germline V gives CDR1 SSHAT, CDR2 FNYEAQ (reference sequence). Trimming took 5 bases from V and 9 from J; bases not matched to a gene: 11. The CDR3 is CASSVGTGPRAQYF. The CDR3 DNA sequence: TGTGCCAGCAGCGTCGGGACAGGACCAAGGGCCCAGTACTTC.

This clone was seen only a few times. The rearrangement joins TRBV23-1 to TRBJ2-5; D is possibly TRBD2 (6 bases). TRBV23-1 qualifies as an ORF whose function is uncertain. V lost 2 bases to trimming and J lost 1 base, with 8 bases between them. The CDR3 has 14 amino acids. The DNA of the CDR3 is TGCGCCAGCAGTCAACGGAGGGGCCAAGAGACCCAGTACTTC. Translation: CASSQRRGQETQYF.

The chain is built from TRBV29-1 and TRBJ2-1, with 7 bases lining up with TRBD1. Germline V gene data show CDR1 as SQVTM and CDR2 as ANQGSEA. This CDR3 is 12 amino acids long. Trimming took 6 bases from V and 5 from J; bases not matched to a gene: 4. For the CDR3, the DNA is TGCAGCGTCTGGGACAGAAACAATGAGCAGTTCTTC. Translating it yields CSVWDRNNEQFF.

The chain is built from TRBV2 and TRBJ2-7; no firm D call. V was trimmed by 4 bases and J by 5 bases, leaving 9 bases between them. The CDR3 spans 12 residues. Germline CDR1 is SNHLY and CDR2 is FYNNEI. The DNA of the CDR3 is TGTGCCAGCAGTGCCACCCATAACGAGCAGTACTTC. Its translation: CASSATHNEQYF.

The chain combines TRBV11-2 with TRBJ1-1; tentatively, D is TRBD1 (6 bases). This CDR3 has 13 amino acids. The germline V gene has CDR1 SGHAT and CDR2 FQNNGV. Trimming shortened V by 6 bases and J by 4 bases, and 12 bases separated the two germline ends. In nucleotides, the CDR3 is TGTGCCAGCAGTTCCAGGGGACCCACTGAAGCTTTCTTT. This codes for CASSSRGPTEAFF.

The chain has TRBV2 and TRBJ2-3, with 7 nucleotides matching TRBD2. The germline gives CDR1 SNHLY, CDR2 FYNNEI. V shed 8 bases and J 2 bases; nucleotides not matched to a gene: 10. This CDR3 spans 15 amino acids. The DNA of the CDR3 is TGTGCCAGCTCCATACCGGGGGGTAACACAGATACGCAGTATTTT. It is translated as CASSIPGGNTDTQYF.

This clone was seen a few times. This CDR3 is also generated by other DNA sequences in the sample. The genes are TRBV14 and TRBJ2-1; D may correspond to TRBD1 or TRBD2 (7 bases each). Germline-derived CDR1 and CDR2 are SGHDN and FVKESK. The length of the CDR3 is 14 residues. V shed 3 bases and J shed 7 bases, with 13 bases lying between them. CDR3 nucleotide sequence: TGTGCCAGCAGCCAGCCCCAGGGGGGGAATGAGCAGTTCTTC. Translating gives CASSQPQGGNEQFF.

This clone occurred a few times. The rearrangement uses TRBV29-1 and TRBJ1-4; D gene ambiguous. With 7 bases removed from V and 5 bases from J, the gap between germline ends came to 17 bases. Germline V gene data show CDR1 as SQVTM and CDR2 as ANQGSEA. There are 14 residues in the CDR3. CDR3 DNA sequence: TGCAGCGCCCAAGGACGTGGAATCAATGAAAAACTGTTTTTT. Its translation: CSAQGRGINEKLFF.

The CDR3 here is CASSQAQGDWRNTIYF. CDR3 nucleotide sequence: TGCGCCAGCAGCCAAGCACAGGGGGATTGGAGAAACACCATATATTTT. The chain combines TRBV4-3 with TRBJ1-3; 8 bases match TRBD1. V was clipped by 1 base and J by 5 bases; unmatched bases: 7. The CDR3 runs to 16 residues. Germline CDR1 LGHNA, CDR2 YSLEER.

This clone was detected only a few times. V and J are TRBV25-1 and TRBJ1-2, with D hard to call. Looked up from germline, CDR1 is MGHDK and CDR2 is SYGVNS. The V end was cut by 7 bases, the J end by 0 bases, with 9 bases between. There are 13 residues in the CDR3. The DNA for the CDR3 is TGTGCCAGCATCGACAACGCTAACTATGGCTACACCTTC. It codes for CASIDNANYGYTF.

V usage is TRBV7-2 and J usage is TRBJ2-7; the D gene is possibly TRBD2 (7 bases). This CDR3 has 15 residues. Germline CDR1 is SGHTA and CDR2 is FQGNSA. V shed 7 bases and J shed 2 bases, with 18 bases lying between them. CDR3 nucleotide sequence: TGTGCCAGCACCTGGAGGGGGGGAAAGGCCTACGAGCAGTACTTC. Amino acids: CASTWRGGKAYEQYF.

The J gene is TRBJ1-2, the V gene TRBV6-5, with D perhaps TRBD1 (5 bases). Trimming left V 8 bases short and J 3 bases short, with 7 bases between. In germline, CDR1 is MNHEY, CDR2 SVGAGI. The CDR3 has 11 residues. CDR3 bases: TGTGCCAGCGGGACGGACTATGGCTACACCTTC. This codes for CASGTDYGYTF.

The CDR3 DNA reads as TGTGCCTGGACCGGGGGGACTGGAAACACCATATATTTT. The encoded protein is CAWTGGTGNTIYF. The V gene is TRBV30, the J gene TRBJ1-3; weak D call: TRBD1 (5 bases). The CDR3 loop spans 13 amino acids. Germline assignment: CDR1 GTSNPN and CDR2 SVGIG (reference sequence). V was shortened by 4 bases and J by 2 bases, with 9 bases between the two germline ends.